In this sample, the clone carrying this T cell receptor (beta chain) turned up once. Ages ranged from 18 to 89 years, with residence in about 23 US areas. This CDR3 has 13 amino acids. The germline V gene has CDR1 MRHNA and CDR2 SNTAGT. Deletions cut 6 bases from V and 4 bases from J, with 10 bases between. The sample is drawn from a study of blood T cell repertoires in COVID-19. Whole-study context: Sample material is recorded as cDNA or gDNA derived from T cells, B-cell-depleted T cells, or PBMCs.

Source study methods: How many nucleated cells were present was estimated from reference gene primer amplification. Generated by immunoSEQ multiplex PCR, the TCRdb table keeps only in-frame clones and is missing some. V, J and clone size derive from that table, while D and trimming were established from the DNA sequence. There are roughly 250,000 clones in the sample; more than 85% occur only once, and around 1.6% lies in the top ten. This receptor was obtained from a woman between 45 and 60 years old who had recovered from COVID-19. V gene TRBV6-4 combines with J gene TRBJ1-3, with D tentatively TRBD1 (5 bases). Specimen: PBMCs or T cells enriched from blood (not recorded which). CDR3 in amino acids: CASSPDSGNTIYF. The DNA of the CDR3 is TGTGCCAGCAGCCCCGACAGCGGAAACACCATATATTTT.